The 20 T cell receptor beta chains listed next were all sequenced from one sample in a study. TCRdb used MiXCR to reprocess the 5' RACE reads, holding one entry per CDR3 protein. The repertoire consists of around 7,800 distinct CDR3 sequences, with around 40% occurring once and the leading ten covering approximately 4.5%. The sequenced sample consisted of memory CD4+ T cells sorted from blood. The subset denotes: memory CD4+ T cells, CD4+CD45RO+CD25-. These receptors all stem from a female donor with breast cancer.

The chain combines TRBV12-3 or TRBV12-4 with TRBJ1-1, with 7 bases aligning to TRBD1. The CDR3 runs 16 residues. The V segment lost 1 base and the J segment 5 bases; nucleotides outside the gene matches: 10. For the CDR3, the DNA is TGTGCCAGCAGTTTAGGTGTGACAGGGATGTGGACTGAAGCTTTCTTT. Translating it yields CASSLGVTGMWTEAFF.

The table lists this clonotype with a count of one. The genes are TRBV4-1 and TRBJ1-3; TRBD1 matches 10 bases. The junction had 5 bases not matched to a gene; V was cut back by 1 base and J by 2 bases. Per the germline V gene, CDR1 is MGHRA and CDR2 is YSYEKL. The CDR3 sequence is 17 residues long. The CDR3: CASSQGSGQGAGNTIYF. As DNA, the CDR3 is TGCGCCAGCAGCCAAGGATCAGGACAGGGGGCTGGAAACACCATATATTTT.

This clonotype was counted a few times. In DNA, the CDR3 is TGTGCCAGCTCACCACTCGCCCCCGGGGATACGCAGTATTTT. This gives the protein CASSPLAPGDTQYF. V usage is TRBV18 and J usage is TRBJ2-3; D not resolved. V was cut by 1 base and J by 6 bases, with 11 bases left in between. Germline V gives CDR1 KGHSH, CDR2 LQKENI. The CDR3 is 14 residues long.

This clonotype turned up a few times. The J gene is TRBJ2-7, the V gene TRBV7-8; TRBD1 agrees at 7 bases. CDR3 length equals 15 residues. V lost 3 bases, J lost 2 bases, and 7 bases stayed unmatched. Germline V CDR1 and CDR2: SGHVS, FQNEAQ. CDR3 loop: CASSFSRDRAYEQYF. The CDR3 nucleotides are TGTGCCAGCAGCTTTAGCCGGGACAGAGCCTACGAGCAGTACTTC.

J is TRBJ1-5 and V is TRBV7-2; unclear D gene. V was cut by 1 base and J by 5 bases, with 6 bases left in between. Germline V gene sequence: CDR1 SGHTA, CDR2 FQGNSA. This CDR3 contains 13 residues. This CDR3 reads CASSLGADQPQHF. In DNA, the CDR3 is TGTGCCAGCAGCTTAGGAGCGGATCAGCCCCAGCATTTT.

Only a few counts were recorded for this clonotype. The chain joins TRBV10-3 to TRBJ1-2; D unresolved. Between the trimmed V and J ends, which lost 7 bases and 3 bases, there was a span of 15 bases. The CDR3 runs to 14 residues. Per the germline V gene, CDR1 is ENHRY and CDR2 is SYGVKD. The DNA of the CDR3 is TGTGCCATCAATCCTGGCAGGAACCACTATGGCTACACCTTC. This translates into CAINPGRNHYGYTF.

The sample holds one count of this clonotype. A clone one base away is much larger, so this may be a read error. The rearrangement joins TRBV2 to TRBJ2-5; 10 positions match TRBD2. The CDR3 extends over 17 amino acids. V lost 2 bases, J lost 5 bases, and 11 bases stayed unmatched. From germline, CDR1 is SNHLY and CDR2 FYNNEI. The CDR3 sequence: CASSEWASGGFRETQYF. The CDR3 DNA follows: TGTGCCAGCAGTGAATGGGCTAGCGGGGGATTCCGGGAGACCCAGTACTTC.

The gene calls are TRBV7-2 and TRBJ2-7; D may match TRBD1 or TRBD2 (5 bases each). Germline CDR1 is SGHTA and CDR2 is FQGNSA. Trimming removed 1 base from V and 4 bases from J, with 14 bases in between. The CDR3 is made up of 15 amino acids. For the CDR3, the DNA is TGTGCCAGCAGCTTAGGATCCGGGACGGGTTACGAGCAGTACTTC. Translating gives CASSLGSGTGYEQYF.

V usage is TRBV11-1 and J usage is TRBJ1-4, with 7 positions matching TRBD1. Germline CDR1 SGHAT, CDR2 FQDESV (reference sequence). The CDR3 consists of 15 residues. V shed 2 bases, J shed 3 bases, and the junction held 3 bases outside the gene matches. CDR3 sequence: CASSLPGQANEKLFF. The CDR3 DNA is TGTGCCAGCAGCTTACCCGGACAGGCTAATGAAAAACTGTTTTTT.

This chain joins TRBV7-3 and TRBJ2-3; D is ambiguous. V gave up 1 base and J gave up 5 bases, with 7 bases separating them. The CDR3 has 13 amino acids. Germline-derived CDR1 and CDR2 are SGHTA and FQGTGA. CDR3 residues: CASSLNLKDTQYF. CDR3 DNA sequence: TGTGCCAGCAGCTTAAACCTCAAAGATACGCAGTATTTT.

The genes are TRBV4-3 and TRBJ2-7; tentative D call: TRBD2 (5 bases). CDR3 size: 16 residues. The V gene's germline CDR1 is LGHNA and CDR2 YSLEER. The ends were cut back, 1 base at V and 5 bases at J, with 18 bases in the middle. DNA of the CDR3: TGCGCCAGCAGCCAAGTTCGATCCGGGGAAGTGGACGAGCAGTACTTC. The encoded protein is CASSQVRSGEVDEQYF.

The gene calls are TRBV5-4 and TRBJ2-4, with D maybe TRBD1 (6 bases). The CDR3 has 13 amino acids. Germline CDR1 SGHNT, CDR2 YYREEE (reference sequence). V was pared by 5 bases and J by 6 bases, with 12 bases between. The CDR3 DNA sequence: TGTGCCAGCAGACGGGACATCTCAAACATTCAGTACTTC. This gives the protein CASRRDISNIQYF.

Comments on this clonotype: This may come from a read error, since a much larger clone is one base off. The chain is built from TRBV4-2 and TRBJ1-2; D uncertain. Germline loops: CDR1 LGHNA, CDR2 YNFKEQ. This CDR3 is 16 amino acids long. CDR3 residues: CASGQESGMGGYGYTF. CDR3 DNA: TGTGCCAGCGGCCAAGAGTCGGGGATGGGTGGCTATGGCTACACCTTC.

Note on this clonotype: Germline and junction disagree at one end, which may indicate a read error. The chain is built from TRBV15 and TRBJ2-5, with D uncertain. The CDR3 length is 12 residues. The germline CDR1 and CDR2 sequences are LNHNV and YYDKDF (reference sequence). CDR3 amino acids: CATSRDSETRYF. CDR3 coding DNA: TGTGCCACCAGCAGAGATTCCGAGACCCGGTACTTC.

The chain has TRBV12-3 or TRBV12-4 and TRBJ1-5, with D tentatively TRBD1 (5 bases). Trimming shortened V by 0 bases and J by 5 bases, and 11 bases separated the two germline ends. The CDR3 runs 15 residues. The CDR3 is CASSLALRVDQPQHF. The CDR3 DNA reads TGTGCCAGCAGTTTAGCGCTCAGGGTCGATCAGCCCCAGCATTTT.

This sequence joins TRBV12-3 or TRBV12-4 and TRBJ1-1; D gene unclear. The CDR3 is 11 amino acids. The V end lost 2 bases, the J end lost 12 bases, and 10 bases lay between the germline ends. For the CDR3, the DNA is TGTGCCAGCAGTTTAACCGCCCAGCCTTTCTTT. It specifies CASSLTAQPFF.

This clonotype was observed a few times. The chain links TRBV7-2 to TRBJ1-5, with 8 nucleotides matching TRBD1. Germline assignment: CDR1 SGHTA and CDR2 FQGNSA. The CDR3 is 15 residues long. V lost 0 bases to trimming and J lost 7 bases; unmatched junction nucleotides: 5. As DNA, the CDR3 is TGTGCCAGCAGCTTAGCGACAGGGGCAGGGCAGCCCCAGCATTTT. Its protein is CASSLATGAGQPQHF.

V is TRBV7-2 and J is TRBJ2-2, with D uncertain. This CDR3 has 16 amino acids. Germline CDR1 and CDR2: SGHTA and FQGNSA. Trimming cost V 2 bases and J 3 bases, with 13 bases left between them. The CDR3 DNA is TGTGCCAGCAGCTTAAGGACCCGCGCTGACACCGGGGAGCTGTTTTTT. Amino acids: CASSLRTRADTGELFF.

This clonotype is classed as medium-sized. CDR3 sequence reads: CSVEQGSDTQYF. The DNA of the CDR3 is TGCAGCGTTGAACAGGGTTCAGATACGCAGTATTTT. This chain connects TRBV29-1 to TRBJ2-3; a weak D match, TRBD1 (5 bases). The CDR3 sequence is 12 residues long. Looked up from germline, CDR1 is SQVTM and CDR2 is ANQGSEA. Trimming took 2 bases from V and 4 from J, leaving 7 bases between them.

The J gene is TRBJ1-4, the V gene TRBV6-6; D gene uncertain. This CDR3 is 14 amino acids long. The germline V gene has CDR1 MNHNY and CDR2 SVGAGI (reference sequence). Trimming pared 5 bases from V and 3 bases from J, leaving 10 bases between. The CDR3 loop reads CASSRTAPNEKLFF. The CDR3, as DNA: TGTGCCAGCAGTAGGACTGCTCCTAATGAAAAACTGTTTTTT.